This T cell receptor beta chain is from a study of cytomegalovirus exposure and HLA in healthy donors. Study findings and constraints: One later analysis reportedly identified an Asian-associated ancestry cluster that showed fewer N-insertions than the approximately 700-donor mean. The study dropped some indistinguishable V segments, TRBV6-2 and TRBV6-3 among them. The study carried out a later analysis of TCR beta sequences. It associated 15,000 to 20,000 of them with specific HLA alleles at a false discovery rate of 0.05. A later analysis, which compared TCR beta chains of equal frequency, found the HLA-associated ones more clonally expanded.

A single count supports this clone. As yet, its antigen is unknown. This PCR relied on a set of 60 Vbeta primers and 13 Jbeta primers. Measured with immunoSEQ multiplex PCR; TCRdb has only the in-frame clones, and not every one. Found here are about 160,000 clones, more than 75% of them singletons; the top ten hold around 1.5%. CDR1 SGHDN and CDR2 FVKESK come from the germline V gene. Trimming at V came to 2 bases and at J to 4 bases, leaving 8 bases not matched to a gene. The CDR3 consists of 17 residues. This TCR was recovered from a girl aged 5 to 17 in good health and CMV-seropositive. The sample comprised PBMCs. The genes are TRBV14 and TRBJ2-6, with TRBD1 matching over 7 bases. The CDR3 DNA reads TGTGCCAGCAGCCAAAATCTAGGGGGCTACGGGGCCAACGTCCTGACTTTC. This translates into CASSQNLGGYGANVLTF. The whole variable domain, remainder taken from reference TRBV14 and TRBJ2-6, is EAGVTQFPSHSVIEKGQTVTLRCDPISGHDNLYWYRRVMGKEIKFLLHFVKESKQDESGMPNNRFLAERTGGTYSTLKVQPAELEDSGVYFCASSQNLGGYGANVLTFGAGSRLTVL.